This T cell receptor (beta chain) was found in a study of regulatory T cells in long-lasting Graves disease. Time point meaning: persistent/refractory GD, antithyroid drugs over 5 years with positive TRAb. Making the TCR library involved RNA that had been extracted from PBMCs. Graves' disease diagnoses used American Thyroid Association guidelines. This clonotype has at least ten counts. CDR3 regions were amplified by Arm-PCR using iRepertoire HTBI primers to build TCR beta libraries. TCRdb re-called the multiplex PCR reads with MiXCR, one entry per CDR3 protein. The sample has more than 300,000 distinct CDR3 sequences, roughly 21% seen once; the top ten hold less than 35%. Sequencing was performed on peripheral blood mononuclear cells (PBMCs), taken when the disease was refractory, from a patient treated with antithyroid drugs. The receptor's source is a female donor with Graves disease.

The CDR3 nucleotides read TGTGCCAGCGCCAGACAGCCTATGAACACTGAAGCTTTCTTT. It encodes CASARQPMNTEAFF. V is TRBV18 and J is TRBJ1-1; D might be TRBD1 (5 bases). The CDR3 is made up of 14 amino acids. Germline-derived CDR1 and CDR2 are KGHSH and LQKENI. V lost 8 bases, J lost 0 bases, and 13 bases lay in between.